Reported below is one T cell receptor beta chain. Its specificity is not known. This entry is derived from a study of T cells in Graves' hyperthyroidism and ophthalmopathy. Findings of the study overall: Ophthalmopathy onset followed model prediction by a median approximately 7 months. A model of 13 V-J pairs discriminated ophthalmopathy from stable hyperthyroidism.

The CDR3 runs to 17 residues. Germline CDR1 and CDR2: SGHAT and FQNNGV. Trimming cost V 1 base and J 1 base; bases outside gene matches: 6. RNA transcripts provided the source from which TCR beta CDR3 regions were amplified. During a first-round RT-PCR of the TCR CDR3, the HTBI primer set was used. TCRdb redid the calling of the multiplex PCR reads with MiXCR, one entry per CDR3 protein. The data hold about 640,000 distinct CDR3 sequences, with around 20% observed a single time. Patients affected by ophthalmopathy presented a Clinical Activity Score of at least 3, a NOSPECS grade of at least 4, and disease duration below 3 months.

The receptor was derived from a man between 25 and 39 years old with Graves' ophthalmopathy. Sequenced material: blood. The chain employs TRBV11-2 and TRBJ1-1; 10 bases fit TRBD1. The CDR3 reads CASSLAGTGVENTEAFF. As DNA, the CDR3 is TGTGCCAGCAGCTTAGCCGGGACAGGGGTGGAGAACACTGAAGCTTTCTTT.